These 21 T cell receptor beta chains came from one sample sequenced in a study of T cells in localized non-small cell lung cancer (TCRdb year 2020). Libraries were constructed by the immunoSEQ multiplex PCR assay. The clones in this table, taken by TCRdb from immuneACCESS, are in-frame only. Not every clone is retained; where verified, under half of the shortfall comes from an unresolved V gene, and the cause of the rest is unknown. The table for this sample lists under 30,000 clones; 90% of them were counted only once. The ten largest clones represent 6.9% of the sample. The sequences come from peripheral blood, collected before any cancer treatment. The source is a woman aged 40-69 years with stage I lung adenocarcinoma.

The chain is built from TRBV7-2 and TRBJ1-6; D might be TRBD1 (5 bases). V lost 4 bases, J lost 10 bases, and 14 bases lay in between. The germline CDR1 and CDR2 sequences are SGHTA and FQGNSA. CDR3 length: 14 residues. DNA of the CDR3: TGTGCCAGCAGCTACAAAATCAGGGACTCACCCCTCCACTTT. Protein product: CASSYKIRDSPLHF.

The chain carries TRBV7-2 and TRBJ2-1; D remains ambiguous. The germline V gene encodes CDR1 SGHTA and CDR2 FQGNSA. Trimming cost V 0 bases and J 7 bases, with 10 bases left between them. The CDR3 is 14 amino acids. This CDR3 is CASSLARWPNEQFF. The DNA for the CDR3 is TGTGCCAGCAGCTTAGCGCGATGGCCTAATGAGCAGTTCTTC.

V gene TRBV30 combines with J gene TRBJ2-1; D may be TRBD1 (8 bases). CDR1 and CDR2 (germline): GTSNPN, SVGIG (reference sequence). The CDR3 has 15 amino acids. Trimming removed 2 bases at V and 6 bases at J, with 17 bases between. The CDR3 region has the DNA TGTGCCTGGAGTCTCACAGGGGGGGGCATCAATGAGCAGTTCTTC. Encoded protein: CAWSLTGGGINEQFF. The variable domain in full, with the rest retrieved from reference TRBV30 and TRBJ2-1, is SQTIHQWPATLVQPVGSPLSLECTVEGTSNPNLYWYRQAAGRGLQLLFYSVGIGQISSEVPQNLSASRPQDRQFILSSKKLLLSDSGFYLCAWSLTGGGINEQFFGPGTRLTVL.

The rearrangement uses TRBV5-6 and TRBJ2-1; 7 bases agree with TRBD2. Per the germline V gene, CDR1 is SGHDT and CDR2 is YYEEEE. V lost 6 bases, J lost 6 bases, and 12 bases stayed unmatched. The CDR3 spans 15 residues. CDR3 loop: CASIVSGKGRNEQFF. The DNA for the CDR3 is TGTGCCAGCATCGTGAGCGGGAAGGGACGCAATGAGCAGTTCTTC.

This clone was detected once. This chain uses TRBV18 with TRBJ2-6; D unclear. The CDR3 sequence is 16 residues long. V gave up 3 bases and J gave up 5 bases, with 14 bases separating them. The germline CDR1 and CDR2 sequences are KGHSH and LQKENI. CDR3: CASSPPHNSRANVLTF. The CDR3 nucleotides read TGTGCCAGCTCACCTCCGCATAACTCCCGGGCCAACGTCCTGACTTTC.

V gene TRBV28 combines with J gene TRBJ1-5, with TRBD1 matching 7 bases. J gave up 2 bases and V 9 bases, and 10 bases lay outside the gene matches. The germline gives CDR1 MDHEN, CDR2 SYDVKM. CDR3 size: 15 residues. CDR3: CASSDRQGGNQPQHF. The CDR3 nucleotides read TGTGCCAGTTCGGACAGGCAAGGGGGCAATCAGCCCCAGCATTTT.

The V and J genes are TRBV7-2 and TRBJ2-1; no firm D call. CDR1 SGHTA and CDR2 FQGNSA come from the germline V gene. The germline V and J ends were trimmed by 3 bases and 8 bases, with 11 bases remaining between them. This CDR3 contains 13 residues. The CDR3 sequence is CASSFSSSDEQFF. CDR3 sequence (DNA): TGTGCCAGCAGCTTTTCCTCGTCCGATGAGCAGTTCTTC.

The rearrangement uses TRBV7-8 and TRBJ1-3; no reliable D call. The CDR3 sequence is 18 residues long. CDR1 is SGHVS and CDR2 is FQNEAQ in the germline V gene. Trimming left V 8 bases short and J 0 bases short, with 23 bases between. Here the CDR3 DNA reads TGTGCCAGCCTACCCTTCCGAGGCCTTAGCAGCTCTGGAAACACCATATATTTT. It yields the protein CASLPFRGLSSSGNTIYF.

This clone was observed a single time. The J gene is TRBJ2-7, the V gene TRBV21-1; TRBD2 was called by the table and not checked on the DNA. TRBV21-1 is shown as a pseudogene. The CDR3 has 17 amino acids. The CDR3 nucleotides are TGTGCCAGCAGCACCCCCCTGGGGCGCGGAGGGGTCTTCGAGCAGTACTTC. Its protein product is CASSTPLGRGGVFEQYF.

A single count supports this clone. The chain employs TRBV18 and TRBJ2-5; 11 nucleotides line up with TRBD2. V was pared by 0 bases and J by 5 bases, with 11 bases of the junction left unmatched. In germline, CDR1 is KGHSH, CDR2 LQKENI. This CDR3 has 18 amino acids. The CDR3 is CASSPPGLAGGSAETQYF. Here the CDR3 DNA reads TGTGCCAGCTCACCACCCGGCCTAGCGGGAGGTTCGGCCGAGACCCAGTACTTC. The entire variable domain, with the rest obtained from reference TRBV18 and TRBJ2-5, is as follows: NAGVMQNPRHLVRRRGQEARLRCSPMKGHSHVYWYRQLPEEGLKFMVYLQKENIIDESGMPKERFSAEFPKEGPSILRIQQVVRGDSAAYFCASSPPGLAGGSAETQYFGPGTRLLVL.

This clone was detected a few times. The chain couples TRBV5-4 to TRBJ2-1, with D tentatively TRBD2 (6 bases). The germline V and J ends were trimmed by 3 bases and 6 bases, with 16 bases remaining between them. Germline CDR1 is SGHNT and CDR2 is YYREEE (reference sequence). The CDR3 runs 15 residues. The CDR3 DNA reads TGTGCCAGCAGCTCTGGGGGGAATCGTCCCAATGAGCAGTTCTTC. As protein: CASSSGGNRPNEQFF.

This chain uses TRBV11-3 with TRBJ1-1; D ambiguous. This CDR3 spans 13 amino acids. Looked up from germline, CDR1 is SGHNT and CDR2 is YENEEA. V was cut by 5 bases and J by 4 bases, with 11 bases left in between. CDR3 in amino acids: CASSGAGGTEAFF. CDR3 nucleotide sequence: TGTGCCAGCAGCGGCGCGGGTGGCACTGAAGCTTTCTTT.

J is TRBJ2-1 and V is TRBV29-1, with TRBD2 matching over 13 bases. Germline V gene sequence: CDR1 SQVTM, CDR2 ANQGSEA. The CDR3 consists of 15 residues. With 0 bases clipped from V and 9 bases from J, the junction kept 5 bases outside the gene matches. The CDR3 protein is CSVEEGTSGIGEQFF. The CDR3 DNA reads TGCAGCGTTGAAGAGGGGACTAGCGGGATAGGTGAGCAGTTCTTC.

The chain combines TRBV27 with TRBJ1-2; TRBD1 might be the D (5 bases). Germline V gene data show CDR1 as MNHEY and CDR2 as SMNVEV (reference sequence). This CDR3 has 16 amino acids. V lost 0 bases, J lost 5 bases, and 16 bases lay in between. The CDR3: CASSLSGRPGFYGYTF. The CDR3 bases are TGTGCCAGCAGTTTATCGGGACGGCCAGGATTTTATGGCTACACCTTC.

The genes are TRBV7-9 and TRBJ2-1; 9 bases align to TRBD1. The V gene's germline CDR1 is SEHNR and CDR2 FQNEAQ (reference sequence). The CDR3 length is 15 residues. J lost 8 bases, V lost 5 bases, and 10 bases had no gene match. CDR3 region: CASSDRTGVIHEQFF. The CDR3 coding sequence is TGTGCCAGCAGCGATCGGACAGGGGTCATCCATGAGCAGTTCTTC.

The J gene is TRBJ2-2, the V gene TRBV2; the D gene is possibly TRBD2 (7 bases). The V and J ends lost 10 bases and 6 bases respectively, with 15 bases between them. The CDR3 consists of 13 residues. Germline V gene sequence: CDR1 SNHLY, CDR2 FYNNEI. CDR3 nucleotides: TGTGCCACAAAGGGGGGGGAGGCCGGGGAGCTGTTTTTT. It encodes CATKGGEAGELFF.

This clone was recorded a few times. V and J are TRBV11-3 and TRBJ2-2; tentatively, D is TRBD2 (6 bases). Germline CDR1 and CDR2: SGHNT and YENEEA. The CDR3 spans 19 residues. V gave up 4 bases and J gave up 0 bases, with 21 bases separating them. The CDR3 coding sequence is TGTGCCAGCAGCTCCGGGGGTGGTTTTAGCGAGCCGAACACCGGGGAGCTGTTTTTT. Protein sequence: CASSSGGGFSEPNTGELFF.

This clone has only one observation. CDR3 region: CASSLAPGQPNTEAFF. The CDR3 DNA reads as TGTGCCAGCAGCTTAGCCCCCGGACAGCCGAACACTGAAGCTTTCTTT. The chain recombines TRBV7-9 with TRBJ1-1; possible D gene TRBD1, 6 bases. The CDR3 runs to 16 residues. The germline V and J ends were trimmed by 0 bases and 1 base, with 12 bases remaining between them. The germline V gene encodes CDR1 SEHNR and CDR2 FQNEAQ (reference sequence).

Here the CDR3 reads CASSEAVGPKYF. The CDR3 DNA sequence: TGTGCCAGCAGTGAGGCAGTAGGGCCGAAGTACTTC. The genes are TRBV6-1 and TRBJ2-7, with D hard to call. CDR1 is MNHNS, CDR2 SASEGT, per germline. This CDR3 is built from 12 residues. Trimming shortened V by 3 bases and J by 11 bases, and 14 bases separated the two germline ends.

V gene TRBV4-1 combines with J gene TRBJ2-2; D remains unclear. The CDR3 has 13 residues. V lost 3 bases, J lost 0 bases, and 2 bases lay in between. Per germline, CDR1 MGHRA and CDR2 YSYEKL. The CDR3 nucleotides read TGCGCCAGCAGCCACCCGAACACCGGGGAGCTGTTTTTT. As protein: CASSHPNTGELFF.

CDR3 DNA: TGTGCCAGCAGTGACTCGAAGGGGGGTCATGGCGAGCAGTACTTC. It yields the protein CASSDSKGGHGEQYF. V usage is TRBV6-4 and J usage is TRBJ2-7; D may match TRBD1 or TRBD2 (6 bases each). Germline V gene lookup returns CDR1 MRHNA and CDR2 SNTAGT. Trimming shortened V by 0 bases and J by 6 bases, and 15 bases separated the two germline ends. CDR3 size: 15 residues.